This T cell receptor beta chain came from a study of shared clonotypes between healthy human individuals. The test was conducted at deep level. The material for each subset, its genomic DNA, was split evenly across several immunoSEQ plates. This table comes from immunoSEQ multiplex PCR, and its TCRdb copy is limited to in-frame clones, with some not included. The data hold around 1,100,000 clones, with about 72% observed a single time. This clone came up many times. No antigen is known for it. Whole-study results and caveats: In general, naive subsets displayed greater estimated richness than memory subsets did.

The V gene's germline CDR1 is SGHRS and CDR2 YFSETQ. This CDR3 comprises 14 residues. V lost 0 bases, J lost 8 bases, and 14 bases lay in between. CD45RA+ naive and CD45RA-negative memory subsets were separated from CD4+ cells. V is TRBV5-1 and J is TRBJ1-2; tentatively, D is TRBD1 (6 bases). The specimen was memory CD4+ T cells from PBMCs. The subset was: CD45RA-negative fraction. This TCR derives from a man aged 18 to 29 in good health. Some clones in this sample may be carry-over from other donors' samples. CDR3 in DNA: TGCGCCAGCAGCTTGGGGGACACCCAGTGGGGCTACACCTTC. It encodes CASSLGDTQWGYTF.